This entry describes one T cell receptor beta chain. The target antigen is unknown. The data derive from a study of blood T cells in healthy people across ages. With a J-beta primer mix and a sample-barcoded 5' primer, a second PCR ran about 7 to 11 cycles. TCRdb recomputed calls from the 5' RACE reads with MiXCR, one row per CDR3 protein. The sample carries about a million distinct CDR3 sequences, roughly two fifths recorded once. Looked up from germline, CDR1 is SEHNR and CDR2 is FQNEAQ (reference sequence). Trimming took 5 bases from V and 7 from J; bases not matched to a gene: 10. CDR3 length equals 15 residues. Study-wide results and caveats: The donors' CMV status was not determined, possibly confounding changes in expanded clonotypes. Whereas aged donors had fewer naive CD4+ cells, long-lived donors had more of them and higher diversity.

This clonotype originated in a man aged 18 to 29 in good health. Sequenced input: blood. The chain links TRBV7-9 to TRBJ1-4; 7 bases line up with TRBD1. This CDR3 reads CASSATTGQAEKLFF. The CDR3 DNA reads TGTGCCAGCAGCGCTACGACAGGGCAGGCTGAAAAACTGTTTTTT.